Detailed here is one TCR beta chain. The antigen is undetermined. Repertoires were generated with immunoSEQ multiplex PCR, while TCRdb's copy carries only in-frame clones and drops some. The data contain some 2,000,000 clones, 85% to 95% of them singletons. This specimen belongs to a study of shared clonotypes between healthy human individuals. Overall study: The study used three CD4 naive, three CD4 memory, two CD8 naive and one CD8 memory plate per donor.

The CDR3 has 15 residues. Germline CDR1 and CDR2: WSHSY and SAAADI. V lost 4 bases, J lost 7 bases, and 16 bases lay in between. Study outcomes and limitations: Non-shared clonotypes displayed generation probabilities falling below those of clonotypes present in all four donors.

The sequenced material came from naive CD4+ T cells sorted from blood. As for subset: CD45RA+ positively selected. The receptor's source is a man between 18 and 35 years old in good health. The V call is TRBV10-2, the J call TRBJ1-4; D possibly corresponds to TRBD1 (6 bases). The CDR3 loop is CASSVQGFGGEKLFF. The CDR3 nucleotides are TGCGCCAGCAGTGTACAGGGTTTTGGGGGTGAAAAACTGTTTTTT.